The 8 T cell receptor beta chains in this list originate from one sample, sequenced in a study of CD8+ T cells in alopecia areata. Extracted RNA was reverse transcribed into cDNA, the sequencing template. Assay used: immunoSEQ multiplex PCR; TCRdb lists only in-frame clones, some missing. Here the sample spans 100,000 to 130,000 clones, 80% to 85% being singletons. Described treatment: oral pan-JAK inhibitor, 5-10 mg twice daily. The specimen was CD8+ T cells sorted from blood, collected at week 24, from a patient treated with tofacitinib. The receptors shown here come from a human donor with alopecia areata.

The rearrangement uses TRBV4-2 and TRBJ1-1, with D unclear. The CDR3 is made up of 14 amino acids. Germline V CDR1 and CDR2: LGHNA, YNFKEQ. V lost 0 bases to trimming and J lost 8 bases, with 13 bases between them. CDR3 nucleotides: TGTGCCAGCAGCCAAGAGGATTTTAGAGTGGAAGCTTTCTTT. Amino acids: CASSQEDFRVEAFF.

This clone was detected a few times. The gene calls are TRBV29-1 and TRBJ2-1, with a weak D call TRBD1 (5 bases). V gave up 4 bases and J gave up 7 bases, with 8 bases separating them. CDR3 length: 11 residues. Looked up from germline, CDR1 is SQVTM and CDR2 is ANQGSEA. CDR3 protein: CSVGRENEQFF. In DNA, the CDR3 is TGCAGCGTTGGCAGGGAAAATGAGCAGTTCTTC.

As DNA, the CDR3 is TGTGCCAGCAGCCTGGAAGAGGGGGTGTCCTACAATGAGCAGTTCTTC. Its protein product is CASSLEEGVSYNEQFF. The chain uses TRBV5-6 and TRBJ2-1; perhaps TRBD1 as D (6 bases). Germline V CDR1 and CDR2: SGHDT, YYEEEE. The CDR3 has 16 residues. Between the trimmed V and J ends, which lost 4 bases and 1 base, there was a span of 15 bases. Full variable domain (missing parts from reference TRBV5-6 and TRBJ2-1): DAGVTQSPTHLIKTRGQQVTLRCSPKSGHDTVSWYQQALGQGPQFIFQYYEEEERQRGNFPDRFSGHQFPNYSSELNVNALLLGDSALYLCASSLEEGVSYNEQFFGPGTRLTVL.

The chain has TRBV25-1 and TRBJ2-5; D is unresolved. This CDR3 spans 13 amino acids. Trimming removed 8 bases from V and 0 bases from J, with 10 bases in between. Germline-derived CDR1 and CDR2 are MGHDK and SYGVNS. Written as DNA, the CDR3 is TGTGCCAGCGGAAACGTATACCAAGAGACCCAGTACTTC. It yields the protein CASGNVYQETQYF.

This chain joins TRBV10-3 and TRBJ2-3, with D tentatively TRBD1 (6 bases). The CDR3 sequence is 16 residues long. V was pared by 6 bases and J by 3 bases, with 19 bases between. Germline V gene data show CDR1 as ENHRY and CDR2 as SYGVKD. The CDR3 protein is CAISGDRQVVTDTQYF. The CDR3 coding sequence is TGTGCCATCAGCGGAGATCGACAGGTGGTAACAGATACGCAGTATTTT.

This chain links TRBV2 with TRBJ2-5; 9 bases are shared with TRBD2. The length of the CDR3 is 17 residues. V shed 6 bases and J 3 bases; nucleotides not matched to a gene: 14. Germline V lookup: CDR1 SNHLY, CDR2 FYNNEI. CDR3 in amino acids: CASSAPKGLAVKETQYF. The CDR3 DNA sequence: TGTGCCAGCAGCGCGCCTAAGGGACTAGCAGTTAAAGAGACCCAGTACTTC.

This chain joins TRBV11-2 and TRBJ2-3; maybe TRBD2 (6 bases). This CDR3 contains 14 residues. CDR1 SGHAT and CDR2 FQNNGV come from the germline V gene. V dropped 5 bases and J dropped 6 bases, with 15 bases sitting between them. The CDR3 DNA reads TGTGCCAGCAGCACCCCAGGAGGGATTGATACGCAGTATTTT. It is translated as CASSTPGGIDTQYF.

The CDR3 nucleotides are TGTGCCAGCAGCTCCAGGGAGGATACGCAGTATTTT. This translates into CASSSREDTQYF. The rearrangement joins TRBV5-4 to TRBJ2-3, with D perhaps TRBD1 or TRBD2 (5 bases each). Per germline, CDR1 SGHNT and CDR2 YYREEE (reference sequence). Deletions cut 3 bases from V and 6 bases from J, with 8 bases between. This CDR3 is 12 amino acids long.